This T cell receptor (beta chain) was captured by sequencing in a study of post-analysis software for immune sequencing data. Across the study: Relapsing-remitting, secondary progressive and progressive-relapsing multiple sclerosis courses were included.

Study results and limitations: Elevated frequency relative to controls characterized roughly five TRBV segments in patients, TRBV5-6, TRBV5-1 and TRBV20-1 among them.

Libraries were made from TCR beta cDNA, and they carried unique molecular identifiers. TCRdb reanalysed the PCR reads using MiXCR and keeps one entry per CDR3 protein. The data show around 700,000 distinct CDR3 sequences, around 60% seen once. Germline CDR1 and CDR2: ENHRY and SYGVKD. Trimming cost V 0 bases and J 0 bases; bases outside gene matches: 5. The CDR3 totals 17 residues. In the case of this clonotype: Its specificity is unknown.

The specimen was blood. The rearrangement uses TRBV10-3 and TRBJ2-5, with TRBD2 identical over 9 bases. The receptor was derived from a girl aged 2 to 10 with multiple sclerosis. As DNA, the CDR3 is TGTGCCATCAGTGAGTCAACTAGCGGGTCGTACCAAGAGACCCAGTACTTC. Protein sequence: CAISESTSGSYQETQYF.